Listed here is a single T cell receptor beta chain. Source study methods: Estimated nucleated cell counts came from reference gene primer amplification. Sequenced by immunoSEQ multiplex PCR; TCRdb stores in-frame clones only, minus some. D and trimming were read from the DNA, whereas the V and J calls and clone size are those reported in that table. This sample has more than 85,000 clones, with roughly 90% found just once. This entry belongs to a study of blood T cell repertoires in COVID-19. As for the study in general: The United States, Italy and Spain were the sources of the acute and convalescent COVID-19 samples. From T cells, B-cell-depleted T cells, or PBMCs came the material, which was cDNA or gDNA.

CDR1 is SGHNT, CDR2 YYREEE, per germline (reference sequence). This CDR3 is built from 15 residues. The V gene end was trimmed by 3 bases and the J gene end by 2 bases; junction bases not matched to a gene: 7. This receptor was obtained from a man in his sixties with acute or convalescent COVID-19. Sequencing was performed on peripheral blood. The J gene is TRBJ2-7, the V gene TRBV5-4; 8 nucleotides align to TRBD2. CDR3 in amino acids: CASSSPGLGTYEQYF. As DNA, the CDR3 is TGTGCCAGCAGCTCACCGGGACTAGGTACCTACGAGCAGTACTTC.